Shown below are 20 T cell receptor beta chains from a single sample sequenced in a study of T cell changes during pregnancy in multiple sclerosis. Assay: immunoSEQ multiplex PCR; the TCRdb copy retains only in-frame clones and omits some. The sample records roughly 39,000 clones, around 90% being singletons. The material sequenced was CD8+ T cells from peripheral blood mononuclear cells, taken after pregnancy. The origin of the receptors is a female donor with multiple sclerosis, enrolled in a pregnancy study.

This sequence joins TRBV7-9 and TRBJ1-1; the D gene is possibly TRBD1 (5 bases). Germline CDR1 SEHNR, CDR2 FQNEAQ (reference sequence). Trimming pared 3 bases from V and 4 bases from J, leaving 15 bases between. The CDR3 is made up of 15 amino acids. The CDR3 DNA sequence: TGTGCCAGCAGCTTCCCCGACAGTGCTGTCACTGAAGCTTTCTTT. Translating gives CASSFPDSAVTEAFF.

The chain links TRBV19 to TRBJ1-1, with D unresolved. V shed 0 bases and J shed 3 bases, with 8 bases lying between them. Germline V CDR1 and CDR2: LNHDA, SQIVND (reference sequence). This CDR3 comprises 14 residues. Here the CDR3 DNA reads TGTGCCAGTAGTATAGAGGGCAGTTACACTGAAGCTTTCTTT. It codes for CASSIEGSYTEAFF. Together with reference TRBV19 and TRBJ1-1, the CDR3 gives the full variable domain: DGGITQSPKYLFRKEGQNVTLSCEQNLNHDAMYWYRQDPGQGLRLIYYSQIVNDFQKGDIAEGYSVSREKKESFPLTVTSAQKNPTAFYLCASSIEGSYTEAFFGQGTRLTVV.

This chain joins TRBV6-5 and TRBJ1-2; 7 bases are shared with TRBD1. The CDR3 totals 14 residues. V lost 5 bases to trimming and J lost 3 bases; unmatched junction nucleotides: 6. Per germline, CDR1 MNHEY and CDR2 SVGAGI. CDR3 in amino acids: CASSRQGVYYGYTF. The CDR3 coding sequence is TGTGCCAGCAGTCGACAGGGTGTTTACTATGGCTACACCTTC.

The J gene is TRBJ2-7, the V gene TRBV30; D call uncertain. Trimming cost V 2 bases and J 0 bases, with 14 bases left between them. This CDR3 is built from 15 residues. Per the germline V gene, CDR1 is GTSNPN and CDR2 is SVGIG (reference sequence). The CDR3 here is CAWSTPAGHSYEQYF. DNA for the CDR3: TGTGCCTGGAGTACCCCAGCAGGCCACTCCTACGAGCAGTACTTC.

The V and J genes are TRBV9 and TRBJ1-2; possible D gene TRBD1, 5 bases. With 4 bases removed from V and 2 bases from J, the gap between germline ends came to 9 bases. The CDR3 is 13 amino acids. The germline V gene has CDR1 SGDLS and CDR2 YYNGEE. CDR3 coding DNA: TGTGCCAGCAGCCCGGGGGGGAACTATGGCTACACCTTC. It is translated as CASSPGGNYGYTF.

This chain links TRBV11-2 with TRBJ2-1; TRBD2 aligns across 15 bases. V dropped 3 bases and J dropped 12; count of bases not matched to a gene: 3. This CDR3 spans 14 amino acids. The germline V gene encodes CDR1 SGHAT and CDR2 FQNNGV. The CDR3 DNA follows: TGTGCCAGCAGCTTTGGACTAGCGGGAGGGTCGCAGTTCTTC. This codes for CASSFGLAGGSQFF. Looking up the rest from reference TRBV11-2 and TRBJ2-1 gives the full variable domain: EAGVAQSPRYKIIEKRQSVAFWCNPISGHATLYWYQQILGQGPKLLIQFQNNGVVDDSQLPKDRFSAERLKGVDSTLKIQPAKLEDSAVYLCASSFGLAGGSQFFGPGTRLTVL.

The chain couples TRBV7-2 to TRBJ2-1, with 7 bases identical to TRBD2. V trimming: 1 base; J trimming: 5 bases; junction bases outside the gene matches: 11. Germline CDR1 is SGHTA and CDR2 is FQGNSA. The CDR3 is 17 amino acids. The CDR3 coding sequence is TGTGCCAGCAGCTTAGTAGCTAGCCGGGGGGAGGACAATGAGCAGTTCTTC. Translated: CASSLVASRGEDNEQFF.

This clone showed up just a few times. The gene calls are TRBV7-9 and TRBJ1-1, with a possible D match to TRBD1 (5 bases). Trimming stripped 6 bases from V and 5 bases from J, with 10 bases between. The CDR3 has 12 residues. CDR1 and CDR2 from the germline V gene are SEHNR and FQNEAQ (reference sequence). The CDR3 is CASRAGWTEAFF. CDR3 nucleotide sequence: TGTGCCAGCAGAGCAGGGTGGACTGAAGCTTTCTTT.

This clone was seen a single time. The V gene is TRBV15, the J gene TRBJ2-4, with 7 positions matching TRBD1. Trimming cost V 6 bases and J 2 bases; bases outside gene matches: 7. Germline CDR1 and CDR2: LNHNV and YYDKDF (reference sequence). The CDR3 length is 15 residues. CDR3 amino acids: CATRATGDPKNIQYF. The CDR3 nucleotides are TGTGCCACCAGGGCTACAGGGGACCCCAAAAACATTCAGTACTTC.

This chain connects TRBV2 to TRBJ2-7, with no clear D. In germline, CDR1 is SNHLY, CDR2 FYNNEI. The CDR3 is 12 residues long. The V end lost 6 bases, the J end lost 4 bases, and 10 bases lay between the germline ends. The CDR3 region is CASRGFVYEQYF. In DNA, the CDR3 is TGTGCCAGCAGGGGCTTCGTTTACGAGCAGTACTTC.

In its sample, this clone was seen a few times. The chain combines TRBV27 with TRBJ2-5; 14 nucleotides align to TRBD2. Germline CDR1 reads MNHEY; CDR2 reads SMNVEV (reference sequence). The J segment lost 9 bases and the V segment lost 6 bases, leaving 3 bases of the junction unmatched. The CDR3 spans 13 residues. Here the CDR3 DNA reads TGTGCCAGCAGCCCGACTAGCGGGAGGGCCCAGTACTTC. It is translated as CASSPTSGRAQYF.

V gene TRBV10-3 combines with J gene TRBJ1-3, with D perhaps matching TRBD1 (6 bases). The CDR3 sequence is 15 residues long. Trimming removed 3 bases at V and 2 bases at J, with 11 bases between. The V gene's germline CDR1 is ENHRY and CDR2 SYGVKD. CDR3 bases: TGTGCCATCAGTGACCACAGGGAAGCTGGAAACACCATATATTTT. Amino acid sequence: CAISDHREAGNTIYF.

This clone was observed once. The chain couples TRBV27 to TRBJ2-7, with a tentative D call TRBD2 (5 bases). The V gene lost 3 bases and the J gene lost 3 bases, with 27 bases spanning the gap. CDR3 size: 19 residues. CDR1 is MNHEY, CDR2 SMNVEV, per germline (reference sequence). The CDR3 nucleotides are TGTGCCAGCAGTTTCCAACCCCCCGGACTCCGAGATGCTTTCTACGAGCAGTACTTC. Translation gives CASSFQPPGLRDAFYEQYF.

CDR3 region: CASRAVGAEAFF. The DNA of the CDR3 is TGTGCCAGCAGAGCCGTGGGCGCTGAAGCTTTCTTT. The rearrangement uses TRBV2 and TRBJ1-1; D not certain. Trimming stripped 6 bases from V and 6 bases from J, with 11 bases between. This CDR3 has 12 residues. Germline V gene lookup returns CDR1 SNHLY and CDR2 FYNNEI.

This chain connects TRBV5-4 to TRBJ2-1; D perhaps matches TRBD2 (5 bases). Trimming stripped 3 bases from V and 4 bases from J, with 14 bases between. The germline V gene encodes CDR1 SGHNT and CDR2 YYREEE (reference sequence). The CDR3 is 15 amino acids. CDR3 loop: CASSSQRSVYNEQFF. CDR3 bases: TGTGCCAGCAGCTCCCAGCGGTCGGTGTACAATGAGCAGTTCTTC.

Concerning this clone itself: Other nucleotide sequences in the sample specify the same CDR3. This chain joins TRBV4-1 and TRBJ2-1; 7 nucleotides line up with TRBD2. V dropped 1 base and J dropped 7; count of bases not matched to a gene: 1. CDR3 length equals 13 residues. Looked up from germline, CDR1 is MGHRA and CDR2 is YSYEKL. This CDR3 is CASSQGGGNEQFF. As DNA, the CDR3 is TGCGCCAGCAGCCAAGGGGGGGGGAATGAGCAGTTCTTC.

Here the CDR3 reads CASRPTGSNEQFF. The CDR3 nucleotides are TGTGCCAGCAGACCTACAGGGTCCAATGAGCAGTTCTTC. The V and J genes are TRBV5-6 and TRBJ2-1, with D possibly matching TRBD1 (6 bases). V lost 5 bases and J 6 bases, leaving 12 bases between the germline ends. The CDR3 covers 13 residues. The V gene's germline CDR1 is SGHDT and CDR2 YYEEEE.

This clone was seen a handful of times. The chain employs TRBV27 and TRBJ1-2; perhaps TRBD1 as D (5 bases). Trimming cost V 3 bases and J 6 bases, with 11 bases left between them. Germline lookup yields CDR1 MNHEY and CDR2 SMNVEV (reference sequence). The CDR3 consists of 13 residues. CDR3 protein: CASSFPGGDGYTF. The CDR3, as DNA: TGTGCCAGCAGTTTTCCCGGGGGGGATGGCTACACCTTC.

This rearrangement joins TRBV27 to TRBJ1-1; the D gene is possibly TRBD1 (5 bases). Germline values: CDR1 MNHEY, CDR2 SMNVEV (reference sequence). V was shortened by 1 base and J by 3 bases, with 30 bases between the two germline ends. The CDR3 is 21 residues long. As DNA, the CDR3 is TGTGCCAGCAGTTTATGGGGTCTTGGAAGGACGTGGGCAGGGTTGGACACTGAAGCTTTCTTT. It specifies CASSLWGLGRTWAGLDTEAFF.

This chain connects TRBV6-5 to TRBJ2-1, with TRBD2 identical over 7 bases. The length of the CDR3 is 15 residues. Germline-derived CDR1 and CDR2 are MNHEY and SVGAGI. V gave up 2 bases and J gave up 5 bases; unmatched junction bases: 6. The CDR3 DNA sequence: TGTGCCAGCAGTTACGGGAGGGTGGCGCACAATGAGCAGTTCTTC. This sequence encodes CASSYGRVAHNEQFF.